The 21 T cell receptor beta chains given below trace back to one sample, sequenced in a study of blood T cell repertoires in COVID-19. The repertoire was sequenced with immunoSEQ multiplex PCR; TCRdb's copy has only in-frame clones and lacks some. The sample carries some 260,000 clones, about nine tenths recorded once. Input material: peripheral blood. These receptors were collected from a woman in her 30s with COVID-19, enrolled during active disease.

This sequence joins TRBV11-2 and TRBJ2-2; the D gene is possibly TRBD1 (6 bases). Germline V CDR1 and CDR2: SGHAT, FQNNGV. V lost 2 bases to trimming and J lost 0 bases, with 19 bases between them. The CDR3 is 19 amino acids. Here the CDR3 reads CASSLLSTQGAANTGELFF. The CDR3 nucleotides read TGTGCCAGCAGCTTATTGAGTACACAGGGAGCCGCGAACACCGGGGAGCTGTTTTTT.

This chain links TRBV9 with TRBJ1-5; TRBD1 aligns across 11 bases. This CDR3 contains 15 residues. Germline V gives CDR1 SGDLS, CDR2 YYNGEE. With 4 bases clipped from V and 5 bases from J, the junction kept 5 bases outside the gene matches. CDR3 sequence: CASSPGTGGYQPQHF. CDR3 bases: TGTGCCAGCAGCCCAGGGACAGGGGGGTATCAGCCCCAGCATTTT.

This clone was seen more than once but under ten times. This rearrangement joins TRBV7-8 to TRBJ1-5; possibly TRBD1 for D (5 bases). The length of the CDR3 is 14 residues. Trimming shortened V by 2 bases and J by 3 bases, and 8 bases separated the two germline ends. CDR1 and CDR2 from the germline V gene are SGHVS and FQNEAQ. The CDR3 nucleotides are TGTGCCAGCAGCTTAAACAGGAACAATCAGCCCCAGCATTTT. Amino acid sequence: CASSLNRNNQPQHF.

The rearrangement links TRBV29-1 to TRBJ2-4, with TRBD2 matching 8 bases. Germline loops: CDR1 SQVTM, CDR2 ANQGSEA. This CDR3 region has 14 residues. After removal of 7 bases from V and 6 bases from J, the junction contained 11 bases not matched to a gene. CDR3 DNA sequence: TGCAGCGGATTGGGGGGACTAGACCCAAACATTCAGTACTTC. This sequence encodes CSGLGGLDPNIQYF. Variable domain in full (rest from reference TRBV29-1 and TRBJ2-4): SAVISQKPSRDICQRGTSLTIQCQVDSQVTMMFWYRQQPGQSLTLIATANQGSEATYESGFVIDKFPISRPNLTFSTLTVSNMSPEDSSIYLCSGLGGLDPNIQYFGAGTRLSVL.

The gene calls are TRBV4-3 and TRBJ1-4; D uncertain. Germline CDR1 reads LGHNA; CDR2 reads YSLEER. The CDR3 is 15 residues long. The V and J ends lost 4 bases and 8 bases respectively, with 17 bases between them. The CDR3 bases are TGCGCCAGCAGCCCAACCAGCGACCGGTACGAAAAACTGTTTTTT. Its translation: CASSPTSDRYEKLFF.

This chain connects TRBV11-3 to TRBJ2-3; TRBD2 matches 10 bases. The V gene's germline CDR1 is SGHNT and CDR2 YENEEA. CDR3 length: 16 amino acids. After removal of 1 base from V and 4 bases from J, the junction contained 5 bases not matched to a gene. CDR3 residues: CASSLAASGRPDTQYF. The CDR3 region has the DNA TGTGCCAGCAGCTTAGCCGCTAGCGGGAGACCAGATACGCAGTATTTT. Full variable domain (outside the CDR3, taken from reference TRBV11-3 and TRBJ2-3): EAGVVQSPRYKIIEKKQPVAFWCNPISGHNTLYWYLQNLGQGPELLIRYENEEAVDDSQLPKDRFSAERLKGVDSTLKIQPAELGDSAVYLCASSLAASGRPDTQYFGPGTRLTVL.

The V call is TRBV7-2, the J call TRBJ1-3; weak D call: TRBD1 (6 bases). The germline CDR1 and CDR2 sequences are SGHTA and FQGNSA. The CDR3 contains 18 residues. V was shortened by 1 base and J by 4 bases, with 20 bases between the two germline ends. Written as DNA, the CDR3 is TGTGCCAGCAGCTTAGAGGTGTTCGCCAGGGGTGAGGGAAACACCATATATTTT. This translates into CASSLEVFARGEGNTIYF.

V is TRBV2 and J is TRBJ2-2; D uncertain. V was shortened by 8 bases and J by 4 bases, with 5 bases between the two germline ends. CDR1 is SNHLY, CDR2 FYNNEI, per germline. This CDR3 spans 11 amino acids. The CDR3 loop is CASLGTGELFF. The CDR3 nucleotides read TGTGCCAGCCTCGGCACCGGGGAGCTGTTTTTT.

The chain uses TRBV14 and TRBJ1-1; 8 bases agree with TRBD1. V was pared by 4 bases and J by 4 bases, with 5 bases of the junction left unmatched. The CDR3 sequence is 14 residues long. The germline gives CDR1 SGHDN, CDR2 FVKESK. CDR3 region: CASSLPGGGTEAFF. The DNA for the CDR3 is TGTGCCAGCAGCCTTCCAGGGGGCGGCACTGAAGCTTTCTTT.

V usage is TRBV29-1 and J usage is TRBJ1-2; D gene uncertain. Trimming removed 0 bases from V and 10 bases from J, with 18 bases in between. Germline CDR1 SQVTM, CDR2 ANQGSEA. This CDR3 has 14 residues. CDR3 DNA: TGCAGCGTTGAAGACCCGGGATTAGCACCCTCCTACACCTTC. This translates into CSVEDPGLAPSYTF. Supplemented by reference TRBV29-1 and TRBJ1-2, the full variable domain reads SAVISQKPSRDICQRGTSLTIQCQVDSQVTMMFWYRQQPGQSLTLIATANQGSEATYESGFVIDKFPISRPNLTFSTLTVSNMSPEDSSIYLCSVEDPGLAPSYTFGSGTRLTVV.

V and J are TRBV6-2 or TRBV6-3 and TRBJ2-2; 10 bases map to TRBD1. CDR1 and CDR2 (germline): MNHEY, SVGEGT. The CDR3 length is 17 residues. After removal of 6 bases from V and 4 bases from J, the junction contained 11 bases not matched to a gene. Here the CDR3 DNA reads TGTGCCAGCAGCCGCAAGACCGGGACAGGGGCCACCGGGGAGCTGTTTTTT. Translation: CASSRKTGTGATGELFF.

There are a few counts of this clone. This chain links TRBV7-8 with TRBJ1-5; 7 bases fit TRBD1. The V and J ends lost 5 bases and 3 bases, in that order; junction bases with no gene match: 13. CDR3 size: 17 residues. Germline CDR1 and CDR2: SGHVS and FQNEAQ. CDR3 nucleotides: TGTGCCAGCAGCCGAGGGGGCCTACAGGGGTACAATCAGCCCCAGCATTTT. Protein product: CASSRGGLQGYNQPQHF.

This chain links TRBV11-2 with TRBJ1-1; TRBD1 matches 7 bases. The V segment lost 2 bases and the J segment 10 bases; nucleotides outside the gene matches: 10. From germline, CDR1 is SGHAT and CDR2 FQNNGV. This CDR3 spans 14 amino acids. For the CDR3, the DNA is TGTGCCAGCAGCTTACGTTTCGGTGAGGGGGCAGCTTTCTTT. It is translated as CASSLRFGEGAAFF.

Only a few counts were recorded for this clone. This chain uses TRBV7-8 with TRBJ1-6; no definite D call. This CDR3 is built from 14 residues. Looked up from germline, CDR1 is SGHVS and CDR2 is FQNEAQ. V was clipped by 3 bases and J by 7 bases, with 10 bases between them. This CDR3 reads CASSFRNRNSPLHF. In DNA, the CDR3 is TGTGCCAGCAGCTTCAGGAATCGGAATTCACCCCTCCACTTT.

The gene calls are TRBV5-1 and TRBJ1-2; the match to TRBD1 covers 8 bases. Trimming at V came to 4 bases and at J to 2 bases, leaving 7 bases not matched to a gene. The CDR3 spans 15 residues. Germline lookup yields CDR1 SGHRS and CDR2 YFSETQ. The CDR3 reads CASSTATGANYGYTF. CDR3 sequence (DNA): TGCGCCAGCAGCACCGCGACAGGGGCCAACTATGGCTACACCTTC.

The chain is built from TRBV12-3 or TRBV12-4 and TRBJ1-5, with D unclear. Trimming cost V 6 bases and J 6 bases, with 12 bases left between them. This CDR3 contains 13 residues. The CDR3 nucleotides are TGTGCCAGCAGGCGGGGTCGCAGTCAGCCCCAGCATTTT. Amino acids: CASRRGRSQPQHF.

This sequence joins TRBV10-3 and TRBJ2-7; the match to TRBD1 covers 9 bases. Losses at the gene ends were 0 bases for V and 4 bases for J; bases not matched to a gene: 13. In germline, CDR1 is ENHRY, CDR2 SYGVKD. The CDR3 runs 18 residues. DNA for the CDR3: TGTGCCATCAGTGAGTCTCCGGGACAGGGCCGGGTGGGATACGAGCAGTACTTC. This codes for CAISESPGQGRVGYEQYF.

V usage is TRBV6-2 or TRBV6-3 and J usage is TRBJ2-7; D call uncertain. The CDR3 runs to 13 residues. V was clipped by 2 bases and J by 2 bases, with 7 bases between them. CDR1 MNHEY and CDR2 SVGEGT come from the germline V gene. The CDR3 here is CASSYGRPYEQYF. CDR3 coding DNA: TGTGCCAGCAGTTACGGCCGCCCCTACGAGCAGTACTTC.

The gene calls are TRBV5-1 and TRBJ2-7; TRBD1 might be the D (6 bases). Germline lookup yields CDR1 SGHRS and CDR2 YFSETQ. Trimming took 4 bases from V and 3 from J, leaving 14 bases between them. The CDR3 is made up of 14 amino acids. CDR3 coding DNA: TGCGCCAGCAGCGTACTACAGGGATACTACGAGCAGTACTTC. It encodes CASSVLQGYYEQYF.

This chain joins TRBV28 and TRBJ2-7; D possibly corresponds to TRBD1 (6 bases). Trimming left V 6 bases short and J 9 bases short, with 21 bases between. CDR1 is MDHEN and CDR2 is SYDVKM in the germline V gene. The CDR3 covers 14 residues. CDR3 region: CASRGARQYLAQYV. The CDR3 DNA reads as TGTGCCAGCAGGGGGGCGAGACAGTATCTCGCGCAGTACGTC.

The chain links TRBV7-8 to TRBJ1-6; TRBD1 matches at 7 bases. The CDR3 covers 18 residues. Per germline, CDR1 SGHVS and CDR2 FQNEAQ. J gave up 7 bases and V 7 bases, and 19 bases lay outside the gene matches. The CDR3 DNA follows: TGTGCCAGCACCTCCAGAACCCAGAAACAGGGGAGCAATTCACCCCTCCACTTT. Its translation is CASTSRTQKQGSNSPLHF.